This T cell receptor beta chain comes out of a study of a mutant IDH1 vaccine in newly diagnosed glioma. Study-wide context: All eight of the vaccinations patients received fell in weeks 1, 3, 5, 7, 11, 15, 19 and 23. Most had both radiotherapy and temozolomide beforehand; others had only one. Vaccination followed radiotherapy alone by 4-6 weeks, or accompanied temozolomide cycles. Study observations and caveats: Immune responses arising from the vaccine appeared in approximately 93% of patients.

A note on this clone: Its antigen is currently unknown.

Time point here: week 23, last vaccination. Alongside topical imiquimod, each dose of vaccine comprised 300 ug of mutant IDH1 20-mer peptide. V gave up 7 bases and J gave up 4 bases, with 20 bases separating them. CDR1 is MDHEN and CDR2 is SYDVKM in the germline V gene. There are 17 residues in the CDR3. TCRdb keeps only in-frame clones here, not all; method: immunoSEQ multiplex PCR. The sample yields just over 80,000 clones, 85% seen once. The TCR sequence derives from a man younger than 40 with glioma. Some clones in this sample may be carry-over from other donors' samples. The rearrangement uses TRBV28 and TRBJ2-6; tentative D call: TRBD2 (6 bases). This specimen consisted of PBMCs, obtained from a glioma patient whose treatment included an IDH1 peptide vaccine. The DNA for the CDR3 is TGTGCCAGCACCTCAAAATATGGAGGGGCCGGGGCCAACGTCCTGACTTTC. This translates into CASTSKYGGAGANVLTF.